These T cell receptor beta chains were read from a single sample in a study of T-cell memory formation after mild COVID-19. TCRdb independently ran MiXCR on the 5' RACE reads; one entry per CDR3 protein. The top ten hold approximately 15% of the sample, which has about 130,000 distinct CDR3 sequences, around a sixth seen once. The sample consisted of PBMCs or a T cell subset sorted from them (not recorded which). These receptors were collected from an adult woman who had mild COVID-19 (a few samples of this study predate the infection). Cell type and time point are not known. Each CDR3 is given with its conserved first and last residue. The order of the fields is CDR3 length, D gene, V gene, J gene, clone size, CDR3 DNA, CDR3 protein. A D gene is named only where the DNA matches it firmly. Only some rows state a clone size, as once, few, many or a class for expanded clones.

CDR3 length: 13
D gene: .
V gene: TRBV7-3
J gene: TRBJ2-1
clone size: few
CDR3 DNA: TGTGCCAGCAGCTTAGTTCAGCGAGACAAACAGTTCTTC
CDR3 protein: CASSLVQRDKQFF

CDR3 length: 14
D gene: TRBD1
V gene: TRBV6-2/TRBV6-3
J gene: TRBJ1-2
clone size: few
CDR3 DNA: TGTGCCAGCAGGTACACAGGGGGCGTTTATGGCTACACCTTC
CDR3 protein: CASRYTGGVYGYTF

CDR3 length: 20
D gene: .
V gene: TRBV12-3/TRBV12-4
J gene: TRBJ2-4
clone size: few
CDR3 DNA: TGTGCCAGCAGTTCCCGGGGCCCACTTTTTGGGAGACTAGCCAAAAACATTCAGTACTTC
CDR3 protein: CASSSRGPLFGRLAKNIQYF

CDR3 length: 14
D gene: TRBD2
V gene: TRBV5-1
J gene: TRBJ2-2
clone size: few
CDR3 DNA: TGCGCCAGCAGCAGATCCGGGGAGGGCGGGGAGCTGTTTTTT
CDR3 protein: CASSRSGEGGELFF

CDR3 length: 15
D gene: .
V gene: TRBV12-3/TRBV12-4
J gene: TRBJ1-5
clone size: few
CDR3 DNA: TGTGCCAGCAGTTTAAGTAGAGCCGGCAATCAGCCCCAGCATTTT
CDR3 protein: CASSLSRAGNQPQHF

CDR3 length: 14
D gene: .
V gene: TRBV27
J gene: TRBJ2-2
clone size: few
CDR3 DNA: TGTGCCAGCAGTTTATCGGGGGGTTCCGGGGAGCTGTTTTTT
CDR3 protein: CASSLSGGSGELFF

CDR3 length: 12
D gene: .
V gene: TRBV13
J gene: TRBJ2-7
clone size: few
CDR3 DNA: TGTGCCAGCAGCTCCCACAGGTACGAGCAGTACTTC
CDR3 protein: CASSSHRYEQYF

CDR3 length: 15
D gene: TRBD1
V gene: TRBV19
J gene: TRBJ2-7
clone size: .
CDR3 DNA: TGTGCCAGTAGTATAATCCGAGACAGGGAATACGAGCAGTACTTC
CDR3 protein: CASSIIRDREYEQYF

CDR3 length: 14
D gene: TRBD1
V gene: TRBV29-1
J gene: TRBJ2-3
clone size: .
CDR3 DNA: TGCAGCGTTAAGGGGGCGCGGGGCACAGATACGCAGTATTTT
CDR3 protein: CSVKGARGTDTQYF

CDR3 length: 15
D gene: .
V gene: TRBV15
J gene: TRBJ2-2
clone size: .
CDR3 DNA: TGTGCCACCAGCAGAGTTTGGGCCAACACCGGGGAGCTGTTTTTT
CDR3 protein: CATSRVWANTGELFF

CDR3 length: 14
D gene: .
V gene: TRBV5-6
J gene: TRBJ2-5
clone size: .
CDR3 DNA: TGTGCCAGCAGCTTGTTGTGGGTGTCTGGGACCCAGTACTTC
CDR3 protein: CASSLLWVSGTQYF

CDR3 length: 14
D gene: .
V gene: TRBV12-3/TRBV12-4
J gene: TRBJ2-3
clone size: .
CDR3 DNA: TGTGCCAGCAGATTGCAGTGGGAGACAGATACGCAGTATTTT
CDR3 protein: CASRLQWETDTQYF

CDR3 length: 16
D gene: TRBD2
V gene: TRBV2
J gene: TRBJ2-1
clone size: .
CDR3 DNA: TGTGCCAGCAGTGAAGGCAGCGGGAGCTTTTACAATGAGCAGTTCTTC
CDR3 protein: CASSEGSGSFYNEQFF

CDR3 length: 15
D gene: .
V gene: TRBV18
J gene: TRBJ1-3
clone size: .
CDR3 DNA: TGTGCCAGCTCACCTGTCCAGGGAGGAGGAAACACCATATATTTT
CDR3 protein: CASSPVQGGGNTIYF

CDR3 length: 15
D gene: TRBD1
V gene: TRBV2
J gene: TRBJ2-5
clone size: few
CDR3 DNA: TGTGCCAGCACTGGCATGATACAGGGGTTGGAGACCCAGTACTTC
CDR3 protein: CASTGMIQGLETQYF

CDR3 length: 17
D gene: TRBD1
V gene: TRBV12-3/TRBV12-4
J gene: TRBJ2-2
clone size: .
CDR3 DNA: TGTGCCAGCAGTCCAGACCCGGGACAGGGGAACACCGGGGAGCTGTTTTTT
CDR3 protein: CASSPDPGQGNTGELFF

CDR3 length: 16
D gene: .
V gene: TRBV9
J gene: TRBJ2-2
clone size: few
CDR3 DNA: TGTGCCAGCAGCGTTGTTTATCTTCCCAACACCGGGGAGCTGTTTTTT
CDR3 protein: CASSVVYLPNTGELFF

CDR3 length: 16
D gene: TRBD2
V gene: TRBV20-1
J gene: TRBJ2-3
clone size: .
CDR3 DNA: TGCAGTGCTAGGTCGCCGGGACTAGCGGGCACAGATACGCAGTATTTT
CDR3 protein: CSARSPGLAGTDTQYF

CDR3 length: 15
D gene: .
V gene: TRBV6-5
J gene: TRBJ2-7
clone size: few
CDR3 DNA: TGTGCCAGCAGTTATTACCTAGGATACCTGGGGGAGCAGTACTTC
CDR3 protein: CASSYYLGYLGEQYF

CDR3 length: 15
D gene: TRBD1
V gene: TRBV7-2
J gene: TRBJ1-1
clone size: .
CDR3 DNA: TGTGCCAGCACCACCTTAGACAGGGCAGGCACTGAAGCTTTCTTT
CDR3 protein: CASTTLDRAGTEAFF

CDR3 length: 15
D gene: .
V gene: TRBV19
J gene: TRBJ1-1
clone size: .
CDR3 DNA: TGTGCCAGTACCGTCGCGGGTGGCTGGGACACTGAAGCTTTCTTT
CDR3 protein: CASTVAGGWDTEAFF

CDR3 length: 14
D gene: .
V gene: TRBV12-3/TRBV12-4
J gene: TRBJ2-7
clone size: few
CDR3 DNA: TGTGCCAGCAGTTACCGGGCCCAGTCCACTGGGCAGTACTTC
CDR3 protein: CASSYRAQSTGQYF

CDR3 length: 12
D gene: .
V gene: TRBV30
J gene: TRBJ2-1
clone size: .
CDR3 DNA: TGTGCCTGGAGGGACCTTGACAATGAGCAGTTCTTC
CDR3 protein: CAWRDLDNEQFF

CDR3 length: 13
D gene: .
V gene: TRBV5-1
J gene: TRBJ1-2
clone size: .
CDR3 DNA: TGCGCCAGCAGCTTGGAACCAGGGAGAGGCTACACCTTC
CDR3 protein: CASSLEPGRGYTF

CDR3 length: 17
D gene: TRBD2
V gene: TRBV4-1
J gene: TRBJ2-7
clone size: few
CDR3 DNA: TGCGCCAGCAGCCAAGATTTGGGCACTAGCGGATCCTACGAGCAGTACTTC
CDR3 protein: CASSQDLGTSGSYEQYF

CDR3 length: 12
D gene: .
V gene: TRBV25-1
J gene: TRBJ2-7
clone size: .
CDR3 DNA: TGTGCCAGCAGGGGGCTCTCCTACGAGCAGTACTTC
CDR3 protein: CASRGLSYEQYF

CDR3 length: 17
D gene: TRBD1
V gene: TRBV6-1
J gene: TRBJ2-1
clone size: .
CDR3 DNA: TGTGCCAGCAGTGCTGGACAGGGGATGAGCTCCTACAATGAGCAGTTCTTC
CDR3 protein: CASSAGQGMSSYNEQFF

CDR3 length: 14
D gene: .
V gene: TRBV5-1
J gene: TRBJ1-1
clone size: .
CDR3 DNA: TGCGCCAGCAGCTTGGACATGGGGTCCACTGAAGCTTTCTTT
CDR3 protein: CASSLDMGSTEAFF

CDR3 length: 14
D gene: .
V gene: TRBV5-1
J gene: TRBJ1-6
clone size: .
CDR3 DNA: TGCGCCAGCAGCTTGGTGTACGGGGACTCACCCCTCCACTTT
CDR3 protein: CASSLVYGDSPLHF

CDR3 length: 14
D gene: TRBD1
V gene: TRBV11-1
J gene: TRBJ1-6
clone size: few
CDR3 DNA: TGTGCCAGCAGCTCCGGGACAGCCAATTCACCCCTCCACTTT
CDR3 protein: CASSSGTANSPLHF

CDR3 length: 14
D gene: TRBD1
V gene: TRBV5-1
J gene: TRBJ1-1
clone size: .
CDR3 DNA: TGCGCCAGCAGTGACGACAGGGGCCGCTTAGAAGCTTTCTTT
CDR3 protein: CASSDDRGRLEAFF

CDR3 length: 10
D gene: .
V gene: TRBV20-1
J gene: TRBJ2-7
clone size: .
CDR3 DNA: TGCAGTGCTAGGGACCACGAGCAGTACTTC
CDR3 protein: CSARDHEQYF

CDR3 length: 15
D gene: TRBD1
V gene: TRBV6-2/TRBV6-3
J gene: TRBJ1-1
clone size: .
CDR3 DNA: TGTGCCAGCAGTCCTCAGACAGGGATGAACACTGAAGCTTTCTTT
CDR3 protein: CASSPQTGMNTEAFF

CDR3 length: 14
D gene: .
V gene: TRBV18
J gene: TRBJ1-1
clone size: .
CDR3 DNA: TGTGCCAGCTCACCCGACACCCAGAACACTGAAGCTTTCTTT
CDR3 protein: CASSPDTQNTEAFF

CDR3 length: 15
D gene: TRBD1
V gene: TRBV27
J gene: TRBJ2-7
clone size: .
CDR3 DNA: TGTGCCAGCAGAACGATCGGGACAGGGTCCACAGAGCAGTACTTC
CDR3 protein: CASRTIGTGSTEQYF

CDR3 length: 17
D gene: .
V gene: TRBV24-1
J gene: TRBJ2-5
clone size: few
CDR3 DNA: TGTGCCACCAGTGATTCGGTGATGGGAGGACTGGGGGAGACCCAGTACTTC
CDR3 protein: CATSDSVMGGLGETQYF

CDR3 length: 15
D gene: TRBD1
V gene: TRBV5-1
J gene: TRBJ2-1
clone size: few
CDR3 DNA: TGCGCCAGCAGCTTGGAACAGGGGTGGGGAAATGAGCAGTTCTTC
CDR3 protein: CASSLEQGWGNEQFF

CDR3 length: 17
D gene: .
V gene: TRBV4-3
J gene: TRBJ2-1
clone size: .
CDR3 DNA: TGCGCCAGCAGCCAAGAAAGGTATCTAGGAGGTGGAAATGAGCAGTTCTTC
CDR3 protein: CASSQERYLGGGNEQFF

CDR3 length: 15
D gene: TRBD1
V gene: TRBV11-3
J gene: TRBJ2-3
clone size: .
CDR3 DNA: TGTGCCAGCAGCTTAGCTCCAGGGGGCTCAGATACGCAGTATTTT
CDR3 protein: CASSLAPGGSDTQYF

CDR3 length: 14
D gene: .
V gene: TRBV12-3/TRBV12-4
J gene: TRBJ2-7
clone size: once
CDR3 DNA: TGTGCCAGCAGCCCGGTGGGCGTGCCTGAGGAGCAGTACTTC
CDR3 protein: CASSPVGVPEEQYF

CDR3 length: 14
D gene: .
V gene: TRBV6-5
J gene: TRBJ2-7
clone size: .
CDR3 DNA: TGTGCCAGCAGTCAATCACTAGATCAATACGAGCAGTACTTC
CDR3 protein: CASSQSLDQYEQYF

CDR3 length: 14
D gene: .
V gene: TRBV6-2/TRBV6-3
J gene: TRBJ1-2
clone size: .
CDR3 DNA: TGTGCCAGCAGTTACGGGATTAGTTCGCTCGGCTACACCTTC
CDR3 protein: CASSYGISSLGYTF

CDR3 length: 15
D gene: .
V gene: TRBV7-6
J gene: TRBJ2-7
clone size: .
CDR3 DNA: TGTGCCAGCAGCTCCGAGGAGGGCCTGACCTACGAGCAGTACTTC
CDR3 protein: CASSSEEGLTYEQYF

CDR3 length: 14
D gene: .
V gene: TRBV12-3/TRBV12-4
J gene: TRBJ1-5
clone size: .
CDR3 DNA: TGTGCCAGCAGCCGTGACAGGTCGGATCAGCCCCAGCATTTT
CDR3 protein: CASSRDRSDQPQHF

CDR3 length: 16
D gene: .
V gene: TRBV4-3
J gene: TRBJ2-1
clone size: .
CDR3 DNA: TGCGCCAGCGAGGGCGAACTAGCCCGGTCCTACAATGAGCAGTTCTTC
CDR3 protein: CASEGELARSYNEQFF

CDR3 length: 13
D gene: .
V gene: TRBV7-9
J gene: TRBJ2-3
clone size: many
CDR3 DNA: TGTGCCAGCAGCCCTGGTGGGGCAGATACGCAGTATTTT
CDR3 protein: CASSPGGADTQYF

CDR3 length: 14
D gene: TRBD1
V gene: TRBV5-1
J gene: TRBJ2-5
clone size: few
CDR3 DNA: TGCGCCAGCAGCCCAAAGACAGGGCTAGAGACCCAGTACTTC
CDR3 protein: CASSPKTGLETQYF

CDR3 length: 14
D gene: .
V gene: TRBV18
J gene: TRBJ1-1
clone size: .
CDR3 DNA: TGTGCCAGCTCACCTATCCCCCAGAACACTGAAGCTTTCTTT
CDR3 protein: CASSPIPQNTEAFF

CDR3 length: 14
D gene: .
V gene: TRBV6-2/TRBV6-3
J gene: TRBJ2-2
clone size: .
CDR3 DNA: TGTGCCAGCAGGCAGCCCTCGGACACCGGGGAGCTGTTTTTT
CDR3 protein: CASRQPSDTGELFF

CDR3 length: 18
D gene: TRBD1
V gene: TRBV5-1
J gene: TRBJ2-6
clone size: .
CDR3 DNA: TGCGCCAGCGAAAGAGGGACAGGGGGCACGAGTGGGGCCAACGTCCTGACTTTC
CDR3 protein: CASERGTGGTSGANVLTF

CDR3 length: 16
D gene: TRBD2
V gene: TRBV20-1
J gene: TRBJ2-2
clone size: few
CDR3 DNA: TGCAGTGCTAGAGAATGGCGGGAGGGAGTTCACGGGGAGCTGTTTTTT
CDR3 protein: CSAREWREGVHGELFF

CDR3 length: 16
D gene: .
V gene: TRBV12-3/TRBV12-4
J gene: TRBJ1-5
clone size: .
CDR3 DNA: TGTGCCAGCAGTCCTTTATTGGGGCCCTCAAATCAGCCCCAGCATTTT
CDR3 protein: CASSPLLGPSNQPQHF

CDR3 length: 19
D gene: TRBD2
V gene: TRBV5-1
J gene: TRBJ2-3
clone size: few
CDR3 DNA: TGCGCCAGCAGCTTGCGAACTAGCGGGGGTGCTGCTAGCACAGATACGCAGTATTTT
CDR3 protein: CASSLRTSGGAASTDTQYF

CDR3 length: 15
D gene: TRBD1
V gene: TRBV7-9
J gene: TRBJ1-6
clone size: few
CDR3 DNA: TGTGCCAGCAGCTCATTAGGACAGGGAAATTCACCCCTCCACTTT
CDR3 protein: CASSSLGQGNSPLHF

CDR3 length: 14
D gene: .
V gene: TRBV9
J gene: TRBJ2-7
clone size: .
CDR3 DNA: TGTGCCAGCAGCGTAGATGGGGGGTACTACGAGCAGTACTTC
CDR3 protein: CASSVDGGYYEQYF

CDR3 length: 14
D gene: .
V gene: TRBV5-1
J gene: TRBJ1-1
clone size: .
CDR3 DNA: TGCGCCAGCAGCTTGACTGTAATGAACACTGAAGCTTTCTTT
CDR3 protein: CASSLTVMNTEAFF